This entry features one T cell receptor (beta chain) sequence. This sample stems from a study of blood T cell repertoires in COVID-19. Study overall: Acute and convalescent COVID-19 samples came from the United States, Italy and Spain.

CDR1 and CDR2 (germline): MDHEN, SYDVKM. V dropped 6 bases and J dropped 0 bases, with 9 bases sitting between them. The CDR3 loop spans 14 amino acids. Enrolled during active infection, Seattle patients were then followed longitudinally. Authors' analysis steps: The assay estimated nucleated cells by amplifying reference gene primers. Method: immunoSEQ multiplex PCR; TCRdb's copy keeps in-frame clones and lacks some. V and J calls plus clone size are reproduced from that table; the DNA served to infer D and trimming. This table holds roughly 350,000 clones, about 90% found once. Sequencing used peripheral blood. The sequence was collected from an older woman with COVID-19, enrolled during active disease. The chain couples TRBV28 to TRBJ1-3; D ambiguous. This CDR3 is CASRPQSSGNTIYF. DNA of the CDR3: TGTGCCAGCAGACCACAGTCCTCTGGAAACACCATATATTTT.